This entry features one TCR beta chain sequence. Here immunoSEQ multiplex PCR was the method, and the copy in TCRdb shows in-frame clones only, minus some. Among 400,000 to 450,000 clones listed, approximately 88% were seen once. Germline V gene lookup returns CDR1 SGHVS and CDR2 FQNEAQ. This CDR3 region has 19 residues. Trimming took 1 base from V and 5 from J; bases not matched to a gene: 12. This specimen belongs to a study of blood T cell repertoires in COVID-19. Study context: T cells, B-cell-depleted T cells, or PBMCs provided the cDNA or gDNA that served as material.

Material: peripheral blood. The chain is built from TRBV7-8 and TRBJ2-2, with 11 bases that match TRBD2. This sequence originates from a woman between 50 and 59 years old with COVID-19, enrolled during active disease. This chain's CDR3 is CASSLGRGTSGLRTGELFF. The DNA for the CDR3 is TGTGCCAGCAGCTTAGGAAGAGGGACTAGCGGTCTGAGGACCGGGGAGCTGTTTTTT.